This TCR beta chain is from a study of T cells in Graves' hyperthyroidism and ophthalmopathy. Study-wide points: Most thyroid clonotypes expanded above 0.001 appeared in blood too. A model using 13 V-J features told ophthalmopathy apart from stable hyperthyroidism.

Researchers took RNA transcripts and amplified the TCR beta CDR3 regions from them. RT-PCR in the first round (using the HTBI primer set) targeted the TCR CDR3. TCRdb reanalysed the multiplex PCR reads using MiXCR and keeps one entry per CDR3 protein. The sample yields roughly 600,000 distinct CDR3 sequences, approximately 14% seen once. The CDR3 sequence is 12 residues long. Trimming took off 6 bases at V and 4 bases at J, with 9 bases between the two ends. This clonotype was picked up many times. The antigen remains unidentified. The sample comprised blood. The rearrangement uses TRBV12-3 or TRBV12-4 and TRBJ2-5; D ambiguous. The TCR was taken from a woman in her forties or fifties with Graves' ophthalmopathy. The chain's CDR3 is CASRIGGETQYF. The DNA of the CDR3 is TGTGCCAGCAGGATTGGTGGAGAGACCCAGTACTTC.